Each of the 11 T cell receptor beta chains below was sequenced from the same sample in a study of T cell responses to AZD1222 COVID-19 vaccine (dated by TCRdb to the early 2020s). The library was generated by the immunoSEQ multiplex PCR assay. TCRdb re-hosts the immuneACCESS table, in-frame sequences only. Its copies lack some clones; in the studies checked, an unresolved V gene accounts for under half of them, and the cause for the rest is not known. The sample table lists 150,000 to 200,000 clones, 90% to 95% of them with a count of one. The ten largest clones represent about 3.9% of the sample. Reading the label with the study, this specimen's time point is: baseline before first vaccination. The sample here was peripheral blood, taken on day 0 of AZD1222 vaccination. The source of these receptors is an adult in good health.

V gene TRBV28 combines with J gene TRBJ1-5; D is possibly TRBD1 (5 bases). Germline V gene data show CDR1 as MDHEN and CDR2 as SYDVKM. V lost 11 bases to trimming and J lost 6 bases, with 11 bases between them. The CDR3 loop spans 11 amino acids. The CDR3 nucleotides read TGTGCCGCGGGGGGGGGTCAGCCCCAGCATTTT. It encodes CAAGGGQPQHF.

The chain recombines TRBV19 with TRBJ1-6; D gene ambiguous. Trimming left V 3 bases short and J 6 bases short, with 18 bases between. The CDR3 consists of 17 residues. Germline loops: CDR1 LNHDA, CDR2 SQIVND (reference sequence). CDR3 loop: CASSITPTLGGNSPLHF. The CDR3 DNA reads TGTGCCAGTAGTATTACACCTACACTAGGAGGTAATTCACCCCTCCACTTT.

The genes are TRBV19 and TRBJ2-1, with 9 nucleotides matching TRBD2. This CDR3 has 14 residues. V was pared by 10 bases and J by 8 bases, with 12 bases of the junction left unmatched. Germline CDR1 is LNHDA and CDR2 is SQIVND (reference sequence). This chain's CDR3 is CATAGTSWFDEQFF. CDR3 in DNA: TGTGCCACAGCCGGGACTAGCTGGTTCGATGAGCAGTTCTTC.

The rearrangement joins TRBV5-6 to TRBJ2-7; a possible D gene is TRBD1 (5 bases). V was trimmed by 7 bases and J by 4 bases, leaving 21 bases between them. The CDR3 extends over 15 amino acids. Per the germline V gene, CDR1 is SGHDT and CDR2 is YYEEEE. CDR3 sequence: CASAVGRAVPYEQYF. The DNA of the CDR3 is TGTGCCAGCGCCGTGGGCAGGGCGGTCCCGTACGAGCAGTACTTC.

V usage is TRBV19 and J usage is TRBJ1-5; 7 positions match TRBD1. The CDR3 spans 13 residues. V dropped 4 bases and J dropped 5; count of bases not matched to a gene: 2. From germline, CDR1 is LNHDA and CDR2 SQIVND (reference sequence). The CDR3 nucleotides are TGTGCCAGTAGTACCCAGGGGGATCAGCCCCAGCATTTT. It yields the protein CASSTQGDQPQHF.

The rearrangement joins TRBV13 to TRBJ2-1; D possibly corresponds to TRBD2 (6 bases). The CDR3 length is 14 residues. V lost 6 bases and J lost 6, with 15 bases in between. The germline V gene has CDR1 PRHDT and CDR2 FYEKMQ (reference sequence). CDR3 protein: CASRSGTYINEQFF. In nucleotides, the CDR3 is TGTGCCAGCAGGTCCGGGACTTATATCAATGAGCAGTTCTTC. Full variable domain (outside the CDR3, taken from reference TRBV13 and TRBJ2-1): AAGVIQSPRHLIKEKRETATLKCYPIPRHDTVYWYQQGPGQDPQFLISFYEKMQSDKGSIPDRFSAQQFSDYHSELNMSSLELGDSALYFCASRSGTYINEQFFGPGTRLTVL.

The CDR3 sequence is CASSGGLARGTDTQYF. The DNA of the CDR3 is TGTGCCAGCAGCGGGGGACTAGCGAGAGGCACAGATACGCAGTATTTT. The chain recombines TRBV5-6 with TRBJ2-3; TRBD2 matches at 10 bases. Germline V CDR1 and CDR2: SGHDT, YYEEEE. The CDR3 runs 16 residues. Unmatched junction bases numbered 6, after V lost 4 bases and J lost 1 base.

The V and J genes are TRBV11-2 and TRBJ2-5; D is perhaps TRBD1 (5 bases). The CDR3 sequence is 14 residues long. Trimming cost V 5 bases and J 4 bases, with 14 bases left between them. Germline V gene lookup returns CDR1 SGHAT and CDR2 FQNNGV. The CDR3 nucleotides are TGTGCCAGCAGCCCAAGGGTTACAGGAGAGACCCAGTACTTC. As protein: CASSPRVTGETQYF.

The V call is TRBV2, the J call TRBJ2-1, with D perhaps TRBD1 or TRBD2 (5 bases each). The V end lost 7 bases, the J end lost 4 bases, and 17 bases lay between the germline ends. The CDR3 spans 15 residues. Germline CDR1 and CDR2: SNHLY and FYNNEI. The CDR3 DNA sequence: TGTGCCAGCACAAGATCGGGGCCCGAGTACAATGAGCAGTTCTTC. Protein product: CASTRSGPEYNEQFF.

This clone was detected only a few times. This chain joins TRBV3-1 (or the pseudogene TRBV3-2) and TRBJ1-4, with D possibly matching TRBD1 (6 bases). This CDR3 contains 16 residues. Germline loops: CDR1 LGHDT, CDR2 YNNKEL (reference sequence). Deletions cut 3 bases from V and 7 bases from J, with 18 bases between. The CDR3 region has the DNA TGTGCCAGCAGCCAGCCCAGGGGATTGGGAGGTGAAAAACTGTTTTTT. This gives the protein CASSQPRGLGGEKLFF.

The chain joins TRBV7-9 to TRBJ1-2, with 10 bases fitting TRBD1. The CDR3 extends over 12 amino acids. Per the germline V gene, CDR1 is SEHNR and CDR2 is FQNEAQ (reference sequence). V shed 3 bases and J 8 bases; nucleotides not matched to a gene: 0. The CDR3 loop is CASSLGQGGYTF. In DNA form, the CDR3 reads TGTGCCAGCAGCTTGGGACAGGGGGGCTACACCTTC.